This T cell receptor (beta chain) was sequenced for a study of cytomegalovirus exposure and HLA in healthy donors. Profiled with immunoSEQ multiplex PCR; TCRdb holds only in-frame clones, not every one. The repertoire holds 150,000 to 250,000 clones, with about three quarters as singletons. The clonotype was recovered from a woman in her thirties in good health and CMV-seronegative. The sequenced material came from PBMCs.

CDR3: CALAKRQLTSYEQYF. CDR3 nucleotides: TGTGCCCTTGCTAAAAGACAATTGACATCCTACGAGCAGTACTTC. The chain uses TRBV6-1 and TRBJ2-7; unclear D gene. Per the germline V gene, CDR1 is MNHNS and CDR2 is SASEGT. This CDR3 is built from 15 residues. V dropped 11 bases and J dropped 1 base, with 21 bases sitting between them.